This is a list of T cell receptor beta chains from one sample in a study of blood T cell repertoires in COVID-19. The table came from immunoSEQ multiplex PCR; TCRdb's copy has only in-frame clones and leaves some out. This repertoire shows 300,000 to 350,000 clones, 90% found once; its top ten account for 6.5% to 8%. The sample consisted of peripheral blood. The source is a woman in her twenties or thirties with COVID-19, enrolled during active disease. Each CDR3 is given with its conserved first and last residue. The D gene is left open where the match is weak. Part of the rows lack a size; the others show once, few, many or a class for expanded clones.

v_call: TRBV2
clone_size: few
j_call: TRBJ2-3
d_call: NA
cdr3_aa: CASNVARYTDTQYF
cdr3_nt: TGTGCCAGCAACGTAGCGAGATACACAGATACGCAGTATTTT

v_call: TRBV28
clone_size: NA
j_call: TRBJ1-3
d_call: TRBD1
cdr3_aa: CASSPSYRGRGNTIYF
cdr3_nt: TGTGCCAGCAGTCCTTCCTACAGGGGGCGAGGAAACACCATATATTTT

v_call: TRBV6-6
clone_size: NA
j_call: TRBJ1-5
d_call: NA
cdr3_aa: CASTQDSNQPQHF
cdr3_nt: TGTGCCAGCACCCAGGATAGCAATCAGCCCCAGCATTTT

v_call: TRBV6-6
clone_size: NA
j_call: TRBJ2-3
d_call: TRBD2
cdr3_aa: CASSLERASGTDTQYF
cdr3_nt: TGTGCCAGCAGCCTGGAGAGGGCTAGCGGGACAGATACGCAGTATTTT

v_call: TRBV5-6
clone_size: NA
j_call: TRBJ2-5
d_call: TRBD1
cdr3_aa: CASSLRTGAAQETQYF
cdr3_nt: TGTGCCAGCAGCTTGAGGACAGGGGCGGCCCAAGAGACCCAGTACTTC

v_call: TRBV27
clone_size: NA
j_call: TRBJ2-7
d_call: TRBD2
cdr3_aa: CASSLFPPGLAVAYEQYF
cdr3_nt: TGTGCCAGCAGTTTATTCCCCCCAGGACTAGCGGTAGCCTACGAGCAGTACTTC

v_call: TRBV5-6
clone_size: NA
j_call: TRBJ2-1
d_call: TRBD2
cdr3_aa: CASSLSGRPYNEQFF
cdr3_nt: TGTGCCAGCAGCCTGAGCGGGAGGCCCTACAATGAGCAGTTCTTC

v_call: TRBV19
clone_size: NA
j_call: TRBJ1-1
d_call: TRBD1
cdr3_aa: CASSIGQGDEAFF
cdr3_nt: TGTGCCAGTAGTATAGGACAGGGTGATGAAGCTTTCTTT

v_call: TRBV11-2
clone_size: NA
j_call: TRBJ1-1
d_call: NA
cdr3_aa: CASSFASVDSPTKPTEAFF
cdr3_nt: TGTGCCAGCAGCTTTGCCTCGGTAGACAGCCCAACCAAGCCCACTGAAGCTTTCTTT

v_call: TRBV27
clone_size: NA
j_call: TRBJ1-2
d_call: TRBD1
cdr3_aa: CASSAPGQGSYGYTF
cdr3_nt: TGTGCCAGCAGTGCGCCGGGACAGGGTTCCTATGGCTACACCTTC

v_call: TRBV5-1
clone_size: NA
j_call: TRBJ1-4
d_call: NA
cdr3_aa: CASSLAGSNEKLFF
cdr3_nt: TGCGCCAGCAGCTTGGCGGGAAGTAATGAAAAACTGTTTTTT

v_call: TRBV13
clone_size: NA
j_call: TRBJ2-1
d_call: TRBD2
cdr3_aa: CASSAPTSGYNEQFF
cdr3_nt: TGTGCCAGCAGCGCCCCGACTAGCGGATACAATGAGCAGTTCTTC

v_call: TRBV7-2
clone_size: NA
j_call: TRBJ2-5
d_call: NA
cdr3_aa: CASSPPRGQETQYF
cdr3_nt: TGTGCCAGCAGCCCACCCAGGGGCCAAGAGACCCAGTACTTC

v_call: TRBV5-1
clone_size: NA
j_call: TRBJ2-1
d_call: NA
cdr3_aa: CASSHGLVNEQFF
cdr3_nt: TGCGCCAGCAGCCACGGACTGGTCAATGAGCAGTTCTTC